The 31 T cell receptor beta chains reported below all come from one sample, sequenced in a study of blood T cell repertoires in COVID-19. Sequencing was performed with immunoSEQ multiplex PCR; in TCRdb, only in-frame clones are kept and a portion is missing. Among approximately 310,000 clones listed, approximately 85% were seen once. Sequencing was carried out using PBMCs or T cells enriched from blood (not recorded which). The receptors originated from a man aged 25-40 years who had recovered from COVID-19.

The chain couples TRBV7-6 to TRBJ2-1; D is possibly TRBD2 (7 bases). Looked up from germline, CDR1 is SGHVS and CDR2 is FNYEAQ. The CDR3 runs 15 residues. Trimming left V 5 bases short and J 7 bases short, with 18 bases between. The CDR3 DNA follows: TGTGCCAGCAGCCCGCGGGGGAGCGGACAGAATGAGCAGTTCTTC. It codes for CASSPRGSGQNEQFF.

The rearrangement links TRBV9 to TRBJ1-2; TRBD1 aligns across 11 bases. Trimming at V came to 4 bases and at J to 7 bases, leaving 9 bases not matched to a gene. Germline CDR1 SGDLS, CDR2 YYNGEE. This CDR3 spans 15 amino acids. The CDR3 DNA is TGTGCCAGCAGCACAAGGACAGGGGGCGACATTGGCTACACCTTC. It encodes CASSTRTGGDIGYTF.

This clone occurred once. The chain carries TRBV5-1 and TRBJ1-1; a weak D match, TRBD1 (6 bases). Deletions cut 4 bases from V and 0 bases from J, with 25 bases between. This CDR3 has 19 amino acids. Germline V lookup: CDR1 SGHRS, CDR2 YFSETQ. CDR3 sequence reads: CASSPPTGGRAEMNTEAFF. CDR3 in DNA: TGCGCCAGCAGCCCTCCAACGGGGGGCAGGGCCGAAATGAACACTGAAGCTTTCTTT.

This clone was seen just once. The genes are TRBV6-5 and TRBJ1-1; TRBD1 aligns across 8 bases. Germline loops: CDR1 MNHEY, CDR2 SVGAGI. V shed 6 bases and J 4 bases; nucleotides not matched to a gene: 10. The CDR3 has 15 residues. The CDR3 is CASRSGTGEGTEAFF. Written as DNA, the CDR3 is TGTGCCAGCAGATCCGGGACAGGAGAAGGCACTGAAGCTTTCTTT.

The rearrangement joins TRBV19 to TRBJ1-2, with TRBD1 matching over 9 bases. The CDR3 is 13 amino acids. Germline CDR1 LNHDA, CDR2 SQIVND (reference sequence). V lost 6 bases, J lost 2 bases, and 1 base stayed unmatched. CDR3 coding DNA: TGTGCCAGTAGGGGACAGGGAAACTATGGCTACACCTTC. Its translation: CASRGQGNYGYTF.

This clone was picked up a small number of times. The rearrangement links TRBV4-2 to TRBJ1-4; TRBD1 matches 9 bases. Germline V gene data show CDR1 as LGHNA and CDR2 as YNFKEQ. The CDR3 runs to 19 residues. The V segment lost 4 bases and the J segment 4 bases; nucleotides outside the gene matches: 16. The CDR3 region is CASSPKQGARGDDNEKLFF. The CDR3 coding sequence is TGTGCCAGCAGCCCAAAACAGGGGGCGCGGGGTGACGATAATGAAAAACTGTTTTTT.

The V gene is TRBV12-3 or TRBV12-4, the J gene TRBJ2-3, with unresolved D. The V gene lost 6 bases and the J gene lost 4 bases, with 8 bases spanning the gap. The CDR3 has 12 residues. CDR3 amino acids: CASSPTPDTQYF. CDR3 sequence (DNA): TGTGCCAGCAGCCCTACCCCAGATACGCAGTATTTT.

The V gene is TRBV30, the J gene TRBJ2-5, with 11 bases that match TRBD2. J gave up 5 bases and V 2 bases, and 10 bases lay outside the gene matches. The CDR3 covers 16 residues. Looked up from germline, CDR1 is GTSNPN and CDR2 is SVGIG (reference sequence). The CDR3 DNA sequence: TGTGCCTGGAGTCTAGCGGGACTAGCGGCTTATGAGACCCAGTACTTC. Amino acids: CAWSLAGLAAYETQYF.

This sequence joins TRBV5-1 and TRBJ1-1; 7 bases agree with TRBD1. There are 16 residues in the CDR3. V was clipped by 3 bases and J by 1 base; unmatched bases: 9. Germline assignment: CDR1 SGHRS and CDR2 YFSETQ. In nucleotides, the CDR3 is TGCGCCAGCAGCTCTATATCCGGGACAGCGAACACTGAAGCTTTCTTT. It translates to CASSSISGTANTEAFF.

The V and J genes are TRBV28 and TRBJ1-1; 9 bases agree with TRBD1. The J segment lost 3 bases and the V segment lost 6 bases, leaving 8 bases of the junction unmatched. The germline V gene encodes CDR1 MDHEN and CDR2 SYDVKM. This CDR3 has 15 amino acids. The CDR3 nucleotides are TGTGCCAGCAGGCCCGGGACAGGGTTTCACACTGAAGCTTTCTTT. Amino acid sequence: CASRPGTGFHTEAFF.

The V gene is TRBV4-2, the J gene TRBJ2-2; D gene unclear. The CDR3 is 16 amino acids. V was trimmed by 3 bases and J by 0 bases, leaving 11 bases between them. Per the germline V gene, CDR1 is LGHNA and CDR2 is YNFKEQ. The CDR3 nucleotides read TGTGCCAGCAGCCATGCGGCGGAATCGAACACCGGGGAGCTGTTTTTT. Translated: CASSHAAESNTGELFF.

This clone was seen more than once but under ten times. This same CDR3 is encoded by further DNA sequences in the sample. The rearrangement links TRBV2 to TRBJ1-1; TRBD1 agrees at 9 bases. With V trimmed by 4 bases and J by 1 base, 10 bases remained unmatched. The CDR3 extends over 17 amino acids. Germline lookup yields CDR1 SNHLY and CDR2 FYNNEI. The CDR3 region is CASSGSQGAPTNTEAFF. The DNA for the CDR3 is TGTGCCAGCAGTGGGTCACAGGGGGCCCCCACGAACACTGAAGCTTTCTTT.

The chain joins TRBV6-1 to TRBJ1-1; TRBD1 matches 7 bases. In germline, CDR1 is MNHNS, CDR2 SASEGT. CDR3 size: 14 residues. V lost 2 bases, J lost 5 bases, and 5 bases stayed unmatched. The CDR3 nucleotides are TGTGCCAGCAGTGAAAGGGGGCTTTGGACTGAAGCTTTCTTT. It yields the protein CASSERGLWTEAFF.

This clone has only a few counts. The chain is built from TRBV5-6 and TRBJ2-5; the match to TRBD2 covers 13 bases. Germline CDR1 reads SGHDT; CDR2 reads YYEEEE. V dropped 2 bases and J dropped 5; count of bases not matched to a gene: 3. There are 15 residues in the CDR3. The CDR3 region is CASSLLAGGHETQYF. The CDR3 nucleotides are TGTGCCAGCAGCTTACTAGCGGGGGGGCACGAGACCCAGTACTTC.

This chain connects TRBV11-1 to TRBJ2-7, with 7 bases matching TRBD2. The CDR3 is made up of 14 amino acids. Germline V gene lookup returns CDR1 SGHAT and CDR2 FQDESV (reference sequence). Trimming took 0 bases from V and 2 from J; bases not matched to a gene: 1. The CDR3, as DNA: TGTGCCAGCAGCTTAGCGGGGGGGACCTACGAGCAGTACTTC. This gives the protein CASSLAGGTYEQYF.

The chain recombines TRBV11-2 with TRBJ2-1; 10 bases are shared with TRBD2. Germline loops: CDR1 SGHAT, CDR2 FQNNGV. This CDR3 contains 15 residues. V lost 5 bases, J lost 6 bases, and 7 bases stayed unmatched. The CDR3 protein is CASSPERGGFNEQFF. In DNA form, the CDR3 reads TGTGCCAGCAGCCCAGAGCGGGGGGGTTTCAATGAGCAGTTCTTC. Together with reference TRBV11-2 and TRBJ2-1, the CDR3 gives the full variable domain: EAGVAQSPRYKIIEKRQSVAFWCNPISGHATLYWYQQILGQGPKLLIQFQNNGVVDDSQLPKDRFSAERLKGVDSTLKIQPAKLEDSAVYLCASSPERGGFNEQFFGPGTRLTVL.

The chain carries TRBV9 and TRBJ1-1, with unresolved D. The CDR3 spans 18 residues. Trimming stripped 4 bases from V and 3 bases from J, with 25 bases between. Germline CDR1 is SGDLS and CDR2 is YYNGEE. CDR3 sequence reads: CASSLRKDGPRGDTEAFF. CDR3 DNA sequence: TGTGCCAGCAGCCTCAGGAAAGACGGTCCACGGGGTGACACTGAAGCTTTCTTT.

The J gene is TRBJ1-2, the V gene TRBV7-9; a weak D match, TRBD1 (5 bases). The CDR3 covers 13 residues. CDR1 and CDR2 from the germline V gene are SEHNR and FQNEAQ (reference sequence). Trimming cost V 2 bases and J 7 bases, with 11 bases left between them. The CDR3 spells CASSLPQGSGYTF. In DNA form, the CDR3 reads TGTGCCAGCAGCTTACCCCAGGGAAGTGGCTACACCTTC.

In its sample, this clone was seen once. One end of the junction fails to match germline, which may point to a read error. The chain has TRBV19 and TRBJ1-5; 8 bases are shared with TRBD1. CDR3 length equals 13 residues. Germline values: CDR1 LNHDA, CDR2 SQIVND (reference sequence). CDR3 loop: CASSGQDYQPQHF. The CDR3 nucleotides read TGTGCCAGCTCGGGACAGGACTATCAGCCCCAACATTTT.

The V call is TRBV6-4, the J call TRBJ1-2, with a tentative D call TRBD1 (6 bases). The CDR3 sequence is 15 residues long. V was pared by 0 bases and J by 4 bases, with 12 bases between. The germline CDR1 and CDR2 sequences are MRHNA and SNTAGT. The CDR3 region has the DNA TGTGCCAGCAGTGACTCGACGGGGGGGGCCTATGGCTACACCTTC. As protein: CASSDSTGGAYGYTF.

The chain joins TRBV19 to TRBJ1-6, with 8 bases that match TRBD1. The V gene's germline CDR1 is LNHDA and CDR2 SQIVND (reference sequence). Losses at the gene ends were 9 bases for V and 6 bases for J; bases not matched to a gene: 10. CDR3 length: 15 residues. CDR3 in DNA: TGTGCCAGCAGGATTACGGGACAGGTTAATTCACCCCTCCACTTT. It encodes CASRITGQVNSPLHF.

The chain recombines TRBV30 with TRBJ1-3, with a weak D call TRBD1 (6 bases). The germline V gene encodes CDR1 GTSNPN and CDR2 SVGIG (reference sequence). V was shortened by 3 bases and J by 1 base, with 10 bases between the two germline ends. CDR3 length equals 14 residues. The DNA for the CDR3 is TGTGCCTGGAGAAACAGGGCTTCTGGAAACACCATATATTTT. It encodes CAWRNRASGNTIYF.

The chain uses TRBV23-1 and TRBJ2-7; perhaps TRBD2 as D (6 bases). TRBV23-1 is an open reading frame whose function is uncertain. This CDR3 region has 16 residues. V lost 0 bases to trimming and J lost 0 bases, with 12 bases between them. CDR3 DNA: TGCGCCAGCAGTCAATCTGGAGGGGAACCCTCCTACGAGCAGTACTTC. It yields the protein CASSQSGGEPSYEQYF.

The rearrangement links TRBV2 to TRBJ2-5; TRBD1 is a possible D gene (5 bases). This CDR3 comprises 15 residues. In germline, CDR1 is SNHLY, CDR2 FYNNEI. V gave up 1 base and J gave up 7 bases, with 16 bases separating them. CDR3 region: CASSEVQVGLGTQYF. The CDR3 region has the DNA TGTGCCAGCAGTGAAGTACAGGTCGGGCTTGGGACCCAGTACTTC.

The CDR3 nucleotides are TGTGCCAGCAGCATCCCAGGGGACGGCTATGGCTACACCTTC. Its translation: CASSIPGDGYGYTF. The V and J genes are TRBV5-6 and TRBJ1-2; D might be TRBD1 (6 bases). V shed 4 bases and J shed 4 bases, with 14 bases lying between them. Germline V CDR1 and CDR2: SGHDT, YYEEEE. This CDR3 region has 14 residues. Full variable domain (rest looked up from reference TRBV5-6 and TRBJ1-2): DAGVTQSPTHLIKTRGQQVTLRCSPKSGHDTVSWYQQALGQGPQFIFQYYEEEERQRGNFPDRFSGHQFPNYSSELNVNALLLGDSALYLCASSIPGDGYGYTFGSGTRLTVV.

The chain uses TRBV14 and TRBJ1-4; 9 positions match TRBD1. With 5 bases clipped from V and 6 bases from J, the junction kept 7 bases outside the gene matches. Germline V gene data show CDR1 as SGHDN and CDR2 as FVKESK. The length of the CDR3 is 15 residues. DNA for the CDR3: TGTGCCAGCAGCAAACCGGGACAGGGTCATGAAAAACTGTTTTTT. Protein sequence: CASSKPGQGHEKLFF.

This clone was recorded once. This sequence joins TRBV4-3 and TRBJ2-7; TRBD1 matches at 9 bases. This CDR3 has 16 amino acids. Per germline, CDR1 LGHNA and CDR2 YSLEER. Germline trimming cut 3 bases from V and 2 bases from J; bases unmatched to any gene: 8. For the CDR3, the DNA is TGCGCCAGCAGCCATGAACCGGGACAGGGTACCTACGAGCAGTACTTC. This encodes CASSHEPGQGTYEQYF.

This clone appeared a single time. V gene TRBV30 combines with J gene TRBJ2-1, with no clear D. The CDR3 runs 12 residues. The germline CDR1 and CDR2 sequences are GTSNPN and SVGIG (reference sequence). DNA for the CDR3: TGTGCAACGCGCTACTCCTACAATGAGCAGTTCTTC. It yields the protein CATRYSYNEQFF.

This clone was counted once. The chain uses TRBV9 and TRBJ1-3; TRBD1 matches at 7 bases. V shed 4 bases, J shed 1 base, and the junction held 2 bases outside the gene matches. The CDR3 is 14 amino acids. CDR1 is SGDLS, CDR2 YYNGEE, per germline. The CDR3 here is CASSPTGSGNTIYF. The DNA for the CDR3 is TGTGCCAGCAGCCCGACAGGGTCTGGAAACACCATATATTTT.

The chain links TRBV27 to TRBJ2-2; no firm D call. V lost 4 bases and J lost 15, with 9 bases in between. Germline-derived CDR1 and CDR2 are MNHEY and SMNVEV (reference sequence). The CDR3 length is 10 residues. The CDR3 region has the DNA TGTGCCAGCAGTTCGAACACGTTGTTTTTT. Its translation: CASSSNTLFF.

The chain is built from TRBV3-1 (or the pseudogene TRBV3-2) and TRBJ2-7; the D gene is possibly TRBD2 (6 bases). The V end was cut by 1 base, the J end by 1 base, with 29 bases between. Per the germline V gene, CDR1 is LGHDT and CDR2 is YNNKEL (reference sequence). The CDR3 loop spans 21 amino acids. The CDR3 region has the DNA TGTGCCAGCAGCCAAGGGGTTGAGCTGGGGGGAAAGGTTTGTGAATCCTACGAGCAGTACTTC. Residues: CASSQGVELGGKVCESYEQYF.